The next 22 T cell receptor beta chains were all read from a single sample in a study of vaccination effects on CD4 cells after COVID-19. With the ViraFEST assay, the study expanded antigen-specific CD4+ T cells using viral peptide pools, then sequenced them. An approximately 10-day culture period preceded the isolation of CD4+ T cells. Each participant was given two doses of one vaccine (BNT162b2 or mRNA-1273). No antigens are known for them. Clones were read by immunoSEQ multiplex PCR, and TCRdb kept only the in-frame ones, dropping some. This repertoire shows 60,000 to 85,000 clones, around 70% found once; its top ten account for 1.5% to 1.9%. The sequencing here drew on CD4+ T cells from PBMCs cultured with HCoV-229E spike peptides, taken after COVID-19 vaccination. All receptors come from a human donor who received a COVID-19 vaccine.

The CDR3 region has the DNA TGTGCCAGCAGCTCGAAAAATCCCGGGACCTTAGGGTCACCCCTCCACTTT. Translating gives CASSSKNPGTLGSPLHF. The chain is built from TRBV11-2 and TRBJ1-6; D perhaps matches TRBD1 (5 bases). V was trimmed by 4 bases and J by 10 bases, leaving 23 bases between them. The CDR3 is 17 amino acids. CDR1 is SGHAT and CDR2 is FQNNGV in the germline V gene.

J is TRBJ1-5 and V is TRBV4-1; D unclear. Between the trimmed V and J ends, which lost 3 bases and 7 bases, there was a span of 10 bases. In germline, CDR1 is MGHRA, CDR2 YSYEKL. CDR3 length equals 13 residues. The CDR3 reads CASSQGKRQPQHF. The CDR3 DNA is TGCGCCAGCAGCCAGGGGAAGCGGCAGCCCCAGCATTTT.

This clone was observed once. The rearrangement links TRBV3-1 (or the pseudogene TRBV3-2) to TRBJ2-2; 13 bases match TRBD2. The CDR3 is 17 residues long. Trimming cost V 5 bases and J 8 bases; bases outside gene matches: 11. The germline gives CDR1 LGHDT, CDR2 YNNKEL (reference sequence). CDR3 in DNA: TGTGCCAGCAGCAAGGATACTAGCGGGGGGGCGTTTGGGGAGCTGTTTTTT. Translated: CASSKDTSGGAFGELFF.

The sample holds a few counts of this clone. The chain combines TRBV5-1 with TRBJ1-1, with 7 bases lining up with TRBD1. The CDR3 is made up of 17 amino acids. V shed 0 bases and J 0 bases; nucleotides not matched to a gene: 8. From germline, CDR1 is SGHRS and CDR2 YFSETQ. The CDR3 DNA reads TGCGCCAGCAGCTTGGCCGGATACAGGGGAATGAACACTGAAGCTTTCTTT. Its translation is CASSLAGYRGMNTEAFF.

J is TRBJ2-1 and V is TRBV29-1; no clear D. The germline V gene encodes CDR1 SQVTM and CDR2 ANQGSEA. V was pared by 4 bases and J by 4 bases, with 8 bases between. The CDR3 is 12 residues long. The CDR3 DNA sequence: TGCAGCGTTGGGACGCCATACAATGAGCAGTTCTTC. As protein: CSVGTPYNEQFF.

V and J are TRBV7-3 and TRBJ2-3, with 7 bases matching TRBD2. CDR1 SGHTA and CDR2 FQGTGA come from the germline V gene. V shed 7 bases, J shed 4 bases, and the junction held 8 bases outside the gene matches. The CDR3 spans 14 residues. The CDR3 nucleotides are TGTGCCAGCAAGCCAGCGGGGACCTCAGATACGCAGTATTTT. As protein: CASKPAGTSDTQYF.

The DNA of the CDR3 is TGTGCCAGCAGTACCCAGACAGGGCTGACCTACGAGCAGTACGTC. Amino acid sequence: CASSTQTGLTYEQYV. V usage is TRBV6-5 and J usage is TRBJ2-7; 7 bases fit TRBD1. The CDR3 extends over 15 amino acids. The junction had 9 bases not matched to a gene; V was cut back by 5 bases and J by 2 bases. Germline V gene sequence: CDR1 MNHEY, CDR2 SVGAGI.

The genes are TRBV10-2 and TRBJ2-2; D may be TRBD1 or TRBD2 (5 bases each). Trimming stripped 4 bases from V and 1 base from J, with 13 bases between. CDR3 size: 16 residues. Germline V gene data show CDR1 as WSHSY and CDR2 as SAAADI. The CDR3 coding sequence is TGCGCCAGCAGTGCAGGGACGGGTGGGAACACCGGGGAGCTGTTTTTT. As protein: CASSAGTGGNTGELFF.

This rearrangement joins TRBV2 to TRBJ1-3; D not resolved. The CDR3 is 15 residues long. Germline-derived CDR1 and CDR2 are SNHLY and FYNNEI. V was trimmed by 6 bases and J by 2 bases, leaving 14 bases between them. CDR3 amino acids: CASRDKGLAGNTIYF. In DNA form, the CDR3 reads TGTGCCAGCAGGGATAAGGGTTTGGCTGGAAACACCATATATTTT.

The J gene is TRBJ1-2, the V gene TRBV5-4; no clear D. Trimming shortened V by 0 bases and J by 0 bases, and 12 bases separated the two germline ends. The CDR3 has 16 residues. The V gene's germline CDR1 is SGHNT and CDR2 YYREEE (reference sequence). The CDR3 bases are TGTGCCAGCAGCTTGGGAGGGAGTCCCACTAACTATGGCTACACCTTC. Residues: CASSLGGSPTNYGYTF.

This clone was seen a few times. This chain joins TRBV28 and TRBJ1-1; D unresolved. The V end was cut by 5 bases, the J end by 0 bases, with 13 bases between. This CDR3 region has 15 residues. Germline V gene data show CDR1 as MDHEN and CDR2 as SYDVKM. CDR3 sequence reads: CASSDRPAMNTEAFF. Here the CDR3 DNA reads TGTGCCAGCAGTGATCGACCGGCGATGAACACTGAAGCTTTCTTT.

J is TRBJ2-7 and V is TRBV6-6, with TRBD1 matching over 7 bases. Trimming at V came to 2 bases and at J to 3 bases, leaving 10 bases not matched to a gene. This CDR3 spans 16 amino acids. Germline V lookup: CDR1 MNHNY, CDR2 SVGAGI (reference sequence). CDR3 in amino acids: CASSYPPGQRNYEQYV. Here the CDR3 DNA reads TGTGCCAGCAGTTACCCTCCGGGACAGAGAAACTACGAGCAGTACGTC.

The rearrangement uses TRBV10-2 and TRBJ2-2; no definite D call. The CDR3 has 16 residues. Germline V gene lookup returns CDR1 WSHSY and CDR2 SAAADI. The V end was cut by 6 bases, the J end by 3 bases, with 17 bases between. Here the CDR3 reads CASSSIGPSDTGELFF. The CDR3 DNA is TGCGCCAGCAGCTCGATTGGGCCCTCGGACACCGGGGAGCTGTTTTTT.

V is TRBV2 and J is TRBJ1-2; no clear D. Germline V gene lookup returns CDR1 SNHLY and CDR2 FYNNEI. There are 13 residues in the CDR3. V dropped 1 base and J dropped 3 bases, with 6 bases sitting between them. The CDR3 protein is CASSEDRDYGYTF. The CDR3 bases are TGTGCCAGCAGTGAAGACCGAGACTATGGCTACACCTTC. Combining the CDR3 with reference TRBV2 and TRBJ1-2 gives the whole variable domain EPEVTQTPSHQVTQMGQEVILRCVPISNHLYFYWYRQILGQKVEFLVSFYNNEISEKSEIFDDQFSVERPDGSNFTLKIRSTKLEDSAMYFCASSEDRDYGYTFGSGTRLTVV.

This chain connects TRBV27 to TRBJ1-4, with a weak D call TRBD1 (6 bases). The CDR3 extends over 18 amino acids. Germline loops: CDR1 MNHEY, CDR2 SMNVEV (reference sequence). Trimming shortened V by 2 bases and J by 5 bases, and 21 bases separated the two germline ends. The CDR3 DNA reads TGTGCCAGCAGTTTACCGAACCCTGGACAGACTATAAATGAAAAACTGTTTTTT. Encoded protein: CASSLPNPGQTINEKLFF.

The V and J genes are TRBV6-1 and TRBJ2-5, with 10 bases fitting TRBD2. In germline, CDR1 is MNHNS, CDR2 SASEGT. The J segment lost 3 bases and the V segment lost 3 bases, leaving 4 bases of the junction unmatched. CDR3 size: 15 residues. Here the CDR3 reads CASSDSSGGKETQYF. Written as DNA, the CDR3 is TGTGCCAGCAGTGATTCTAGCGGGGGTAAAGAGACCCAGTACTTC.

The chain combines TRBV4-1 with TRBJ2-2; D not certain. Trimming stripped 2 bases from V and 6 bases from J, with 10 bases between. The CDR3 length is 14 residues. Germline CDR1 is MGHRA and CDR2 is YSYEKL. The CDR3 sequence is CASSQPTRAGELFF. CDR3 DNA sequence: TGCGCCAGCAGCCAACCGACCCGCGCCGGGGAGCTGTTTTTT.

This rearrangement joins TRBV5-1 to TRBJ2-2, with 12 bases identical to TRBD2. The CDR3 loop spans 16 amino acids. Germline V lookup: CDR1 SGHRS, CDR2 YFSETQ. V lost 1 base, J lost 7 bases, and 5 bases stayed unmatched. The CDR3 here is CASSLLAGGPGGELFF. The CDR3 DNA reads TGCGCCAGCAGCTTGCTAGCGGGGGGGCCTGGCGGGGAGCTGTTTTTT.

This rearrangement joins TRBV4-1 to TRBJ2-3, with D maybe TRBD2 (5 bases). In germline, CDR1 is MGHRA, CDR2 YSYEKL. This CDR3 region has 17 residues. V lost 0 bases, J lost 1 base, and 14 bases lay in between. CDR3 amino acids: CASSQDVGLAGTDTQYF. DNA of the CDR3: TGCGCCAGCAGCCAAGATGTCGGGCTAGCCGGCACAGATACGCAGTATTTT.

The chain employs TRBV9 and TRBJ1-2; D is unresolved. Germline V gene lookup returns CDR1 SGDLS and CDR2 YYNGEE. Trimming shortened V by 0 bases and J by 8 bases, and 14 bases separated the two germline ends. The CDR3 has 14 residues. DNA for the CDR3: TGTGCCAGCAGCGTAGGGGGAGCCGGGTCCGGCTACACCTTC. It is translated as CASSVGGAGSGYTF.

V usage is TRBV6-6 and J usage is TRBJ1-2; D is perhaps TRBD1 (5 bases). Germline CDR1 reads MNHNY; CDR2 reads SVGAGI (reference sequence). This CDR3 comprises 13 residues. The germline V and J ends were trimmed by 8 bases and 4 bases, with 14 bases remaining between them. The CDR3 loop is CASWGGVGYGYTF. Here the CDR3 DNA reads TGTGCCAGCTGGGGGGGGGTCGGCTATGGCTACACCTTC.

This chain joins TRBV5-1 and TRBJ2-5, with a possible D match to TRBD2 (6 bases). V was clipped by 0 bases and J by 1 base, with 10 bases between them. There are 15 residues in the CDR3. The germline gives CDR1 SGHRS, CDR2 YFSETQ. The DNA of the CDR3 is TGCGCCAGCAGCTTGGCGGGGACTTTCCAAGAGACCCAGTACTTC. Amino acid sequence: CASSLAGTFQETQYF.